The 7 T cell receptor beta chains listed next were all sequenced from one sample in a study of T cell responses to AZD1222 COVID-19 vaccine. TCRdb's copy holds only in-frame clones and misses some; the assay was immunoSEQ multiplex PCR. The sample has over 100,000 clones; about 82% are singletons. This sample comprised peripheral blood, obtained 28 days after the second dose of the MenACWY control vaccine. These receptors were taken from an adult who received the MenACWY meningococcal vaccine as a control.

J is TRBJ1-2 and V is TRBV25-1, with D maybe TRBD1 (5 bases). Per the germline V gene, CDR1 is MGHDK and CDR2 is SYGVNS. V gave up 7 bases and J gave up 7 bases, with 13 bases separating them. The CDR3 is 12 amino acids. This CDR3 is CASTGSDGGYTF. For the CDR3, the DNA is TGTGCCAGCACAGGGAGTGATGGTGGCTACACCTTC.

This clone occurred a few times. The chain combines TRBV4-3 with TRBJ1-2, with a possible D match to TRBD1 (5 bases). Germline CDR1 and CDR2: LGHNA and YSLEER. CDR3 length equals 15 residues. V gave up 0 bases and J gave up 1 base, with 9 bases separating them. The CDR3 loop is CASSQDLGGNYGYTF. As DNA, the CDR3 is TGCGCCAGCAGCCAAGATTTGGGGGGTAACTATGGCTACACCTTC.

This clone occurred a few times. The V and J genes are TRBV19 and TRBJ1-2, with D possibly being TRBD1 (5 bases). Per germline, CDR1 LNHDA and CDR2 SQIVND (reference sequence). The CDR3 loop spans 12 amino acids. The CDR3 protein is CASQGRAYGYTF. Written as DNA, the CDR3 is TGTGCGAGTCAGGGCCGGGCCTATGGCTACACCTTC.

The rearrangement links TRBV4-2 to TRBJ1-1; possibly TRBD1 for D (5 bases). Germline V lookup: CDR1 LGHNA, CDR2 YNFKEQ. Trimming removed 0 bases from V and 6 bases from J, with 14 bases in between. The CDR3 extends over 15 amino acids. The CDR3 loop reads CASSQERGLGSEAFF. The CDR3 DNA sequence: TGTGCCAGCAGCCAAGAGAGGGGTCTAGGGTCTGAAGCTTTCTTT.

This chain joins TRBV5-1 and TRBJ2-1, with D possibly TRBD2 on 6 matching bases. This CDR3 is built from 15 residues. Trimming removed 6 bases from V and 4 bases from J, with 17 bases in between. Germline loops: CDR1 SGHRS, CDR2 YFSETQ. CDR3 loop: CASNVNSGIYNEQFF. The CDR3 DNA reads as TGCGCCAGCAATGTCAATAGCGGAATATACAATGAGCAGTTCTTC.

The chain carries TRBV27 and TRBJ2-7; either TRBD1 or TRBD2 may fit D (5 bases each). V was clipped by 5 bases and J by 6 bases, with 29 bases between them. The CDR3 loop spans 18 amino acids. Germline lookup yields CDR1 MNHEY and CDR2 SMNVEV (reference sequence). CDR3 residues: CASSRAEGRARRGVEQYF. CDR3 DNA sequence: TGTGCCAGCAGTCGCGCCGAGGGTAGGGCCCGCAGAGGGGTCGAGCAGTACTTC.

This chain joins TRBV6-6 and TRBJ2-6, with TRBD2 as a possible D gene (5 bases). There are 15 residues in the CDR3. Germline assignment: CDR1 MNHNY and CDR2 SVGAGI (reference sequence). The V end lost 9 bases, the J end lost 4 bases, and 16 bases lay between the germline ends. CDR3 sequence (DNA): TGTGCCAGTAGCCGTGAGGGTTTAGGGGCCAACGTCCTGACTTTC. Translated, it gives CASSREGLGANVLTF.